This T cell receptor beta chain was sequenced in a study of identical twins. Through template switching, a universal primer site was introduced, and the cDNA contained unique molecular identifiers. TCRdb re-called the 5' RACE reads with MiXCR, one entry per CDR3 protein. The repertoire has 700,000 or so distinct CDR3 sequences, around 8.3% of them found once; the top ten carry about 0.98%. Healthy Caucasians were all of the donors. Germline CDR1 SQVTM, CDR2 ANQGSEA. The CDR3 has 11 amino acids. V was shortened by 8 bases and J by 9 bases, with 14 bases between the two germline ends. General observations from the study: Researchers caution that invariant MAIT and iNKT cells could partly confound zero-insertion analyses. Where out-of-frame alpha sequences were twin-shared, they showed excess low generation probability.

A word on this clonotype: Its target is unknown.

The same data also went into a second study, on yellow fever vaccine responses in identical twins.

The chain has TRBV29-1 and TRBJ2-1; D remains unclear. Sequencing was carried out using PBMCs. The sequence derives from a woman younger than 35 in good health. The CDR3 protein is CSSTESSEQFF. The DNA of the CDR3 is TGCAGCTCTACCGAATCCAGTGAGCAGTTCTTC.